Listed below are T cell receptor beta chains from one sample, sequenced in a study of T cells expressing NK-cell markers. TCRdb reworked the 5' RACE reads into one entry per CDR3 protein, no DNA. Recorded for this sample: some 600,000 distinct CDR3 sequences. Sequences were obtained from blood T cells: a sorted CD56 or NKG2C T cell subset, CD4+ or CD8+ T cells, or bulk PBMC T cells (not recorded which). These receptors all stem from a man younger than 35 in good health. Each CDR3 is given with its conserved first and last residue. Fields, in order: J gene, V gene, CDR3 protein.

J: TRBJ2-3; V: TRBV11-2; CDR3: CASSLTTGLAGAGDTQYF
J: TRBJ1-2; V: TRBV12-3/TRBV12-4; CDR3: CAVSFGTALDGYTF
J: TRBJ2-1; V: TRBV18; CDR3: CASSLNRDNEQFF
J: TRBJ2-1; V: TRBV30; CDR3: CAWSVGGLNEQFF
J: TRBJ2-7; V: TRBV6-1; CDR3: CASSPGVGSYEQYF
J: TRBJ2-3; V: TRBV11-2; CDR3: CASSLYSGWADTQYF
J: TRBJ2-2; V: TRBV29-1; CDR3: CSVEDGSGRAGELFF
J: TRBJ2-2; V: TRBV20-1; CDR3: CSIEAGGPITGELFF
J: TRBJ2-5; V: TRBV20-1; CDR3: CSATGGTIQETQYF
J: TRBJ2-7; V: TRBV5-6; CDR3: CASASLAGAYEQYF
J: TRBJ2-3; V: TRBV6-5; CDR3: CASSYSPGTGVTDTQYF
J: TRBJ2-4; V: TRBV5-1; CDR3: CASSLDGSTLAKNIQYF
J: TRBJ1-5; V: TRBV7-8; CDR3: CASSSIRGNQPQHF
J: TRBJ2-6; V: TRBV11-1; CDR3: CASSLAGTGRSGANVLTF
J: TRBJ2-7; V: TRBV7-2; CDR3: CASSLGFGLAWDEQYF
J: TRBJ2-3; V: TRBV20-1; CDR3: CSAYGLAGMPEDTQYF
J: TRBJ2-5; V: TRBV29-1; CDR3: CSAPAFGRDQETQYF
J: TRBJ1-1; V: TRBV12-3/TRBV12-4; CDR3: CASSLRRGQGKDTEAFF
J: TRBJ2-2; V: TRBV29-1; CDR3: CSVSSVLTGELFF
J: TRBJ2-6; V: TRBV12-3/TRBV12-4; CDR3: CASSSPGANVLTF
J: TRBJ2-1; V: TRBV12-5; CDR3: CASGLVGLPNEQFF
J: TRBJ2-3; V: TRBV12-5; CDR3: CASGSSGSTDTQYF
J: TRBJ2-7; V: TRBV7-9; CDR3: CASRRDLGYTSEQYF
J: TRBJ2-1; V: TRBV29-1; CDR3: CSVGRVHEQFF
J: TRBJ2-6; V: TRBV5-1; CDR3: CASSLPIGSSGANVLTF
J: TRBJ2-5; V: TRBV20-1; CDR3: CSASDQTRGETQYF
J: TRBJ1-1; V: TRBV10-2; CDR3: CASVGQAVNTEAFF
J: TRBJ2-5; V: TRBV28; CDR3: CASFSRAQETQYF
J: TRBJ2-1; V: TRBV7-2; CDR3: CASSPGWREGYNEQFF
J: TRBJ2-1; V: TRBV5-1; CDR3: CATALGTSGGNEQFF
J: TRBJ1-5; V: TRBV5-6; CDR3: CASSLRYRIDSNQPQHF
J: TRBJ2-3; V: TRBV5-1; CDR3: CASSLSSTDTQYF
J: TRBJ2-1; V: TRBV9; CDR3: CASSVVTSDYNEQFF
J: TRBJ2-5; V: TRBV6-5; CDR3: CASSYSGHKGTQYF
J: TRBJ1-4; V: TRBV2; CDR3: CASMGGHLETKSEKLSF
J: TRBJ2-5; V: TRBV12-3/TRBV12-4; CDR3: CASSFVGTSGETQYF
J: TRBJ2-1; V: TRBV30; CDR3: CAWSGGLTNNEQFF
J: TRBJ1-6; V: TRBV6-5; CDR3: CASSYTRGSPLHF
J: TRBJ2-3; V: TRBV27; CDR3: CASSLSTDSVRADTQYF
J: TRBJ2-2; V: TRBV28; CDR3: CASSGPGGPVGELFF
J: TRBJ2-7; V: TRBV25-1; CDR3: CASSVRSGPVPYEQYF
J: TRBJ2-3; V: TRBV5-1; CDR3: CASSLGPGPNRDTQYF
J: TRBJ1-5; V: TRBV7-2; CDR3: CASSLAGSALNQPQHF
J: TRBJ1-3; V: TRBV19; CDR3: CASSISLGNTIYF
J: TRBJ1-2; V: TRBV6-5; CDR3: CASSGTTGYGYTF